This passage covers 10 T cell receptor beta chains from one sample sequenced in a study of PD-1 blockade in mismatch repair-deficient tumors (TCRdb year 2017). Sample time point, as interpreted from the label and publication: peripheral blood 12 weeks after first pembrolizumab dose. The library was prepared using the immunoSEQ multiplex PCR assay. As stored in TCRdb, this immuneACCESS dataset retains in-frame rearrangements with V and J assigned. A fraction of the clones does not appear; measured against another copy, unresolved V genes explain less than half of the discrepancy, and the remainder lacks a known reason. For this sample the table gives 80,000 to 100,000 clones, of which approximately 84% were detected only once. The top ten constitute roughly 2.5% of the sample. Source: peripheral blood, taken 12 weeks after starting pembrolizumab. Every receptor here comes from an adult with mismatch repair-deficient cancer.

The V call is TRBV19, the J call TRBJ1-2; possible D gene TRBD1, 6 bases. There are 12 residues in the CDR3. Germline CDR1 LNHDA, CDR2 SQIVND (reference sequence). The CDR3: CATRTESHGYTF. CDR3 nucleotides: TGTGCTACGAGGACAGAGTCTCATGGCTACACCTTC. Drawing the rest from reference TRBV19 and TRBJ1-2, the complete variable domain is DGGITQSPKYLFRKEGQNVTLSCEQNLNHDAMYWYRQDPGQGLRLIYYSQIVNDFQKGDIAEGYSVSREKKESFPLTVTSAQKNPTAFYLCATRTESHGYTFGSGTRLTVV.

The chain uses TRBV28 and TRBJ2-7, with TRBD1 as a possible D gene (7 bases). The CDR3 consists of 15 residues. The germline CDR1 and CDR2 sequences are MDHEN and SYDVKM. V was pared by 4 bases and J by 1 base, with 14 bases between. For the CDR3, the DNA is TGTGCCAGCAGTTCCCCAGGGGGGAGATCCTACGAGCAGTACTTC. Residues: CASSSPGGRSYEQYF.

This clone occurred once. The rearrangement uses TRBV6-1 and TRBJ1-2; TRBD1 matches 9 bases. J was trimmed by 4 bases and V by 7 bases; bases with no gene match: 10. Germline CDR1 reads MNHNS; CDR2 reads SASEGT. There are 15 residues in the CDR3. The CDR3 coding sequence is TGTGCCAGCACCGAGACAACAGGGGGCACCTATGGCTACACCTTC. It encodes CASTETTGGTYGYTF.

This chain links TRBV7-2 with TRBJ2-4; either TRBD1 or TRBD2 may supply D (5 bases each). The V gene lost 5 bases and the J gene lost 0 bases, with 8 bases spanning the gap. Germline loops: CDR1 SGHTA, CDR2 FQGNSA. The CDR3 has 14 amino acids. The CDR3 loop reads CASSPGTAKNIQYF. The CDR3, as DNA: TGTGCCAGCAGCCCTGGGACAGCCAAAAACATTCAGTACTTC.

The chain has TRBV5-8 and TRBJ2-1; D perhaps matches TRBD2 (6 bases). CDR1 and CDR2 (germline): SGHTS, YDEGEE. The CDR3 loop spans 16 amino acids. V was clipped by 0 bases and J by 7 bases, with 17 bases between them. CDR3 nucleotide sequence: TGTGCCAGCAGCTTGGTGGTAGCGGAAAGAGGGAATGAGCAGTTCTTC. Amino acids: CASSLVVAERGNEQFF.

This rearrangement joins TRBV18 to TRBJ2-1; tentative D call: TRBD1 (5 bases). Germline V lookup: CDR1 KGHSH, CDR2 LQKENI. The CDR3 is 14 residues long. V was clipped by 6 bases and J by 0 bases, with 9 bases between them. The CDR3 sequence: CASSRVGSYNEQFF. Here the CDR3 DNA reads TGTGCCAGCTCCAGGGTGGGCTCCTACAATGAGCAGTTCTTC.

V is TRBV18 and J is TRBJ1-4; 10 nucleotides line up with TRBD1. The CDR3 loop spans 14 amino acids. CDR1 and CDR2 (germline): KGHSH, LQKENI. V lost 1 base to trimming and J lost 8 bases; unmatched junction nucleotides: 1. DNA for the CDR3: TGTGCCAGCTCACCACGACAGGGGGCAGAAAAACTGTTTTTT. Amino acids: CASSPRQGAEKLFF.

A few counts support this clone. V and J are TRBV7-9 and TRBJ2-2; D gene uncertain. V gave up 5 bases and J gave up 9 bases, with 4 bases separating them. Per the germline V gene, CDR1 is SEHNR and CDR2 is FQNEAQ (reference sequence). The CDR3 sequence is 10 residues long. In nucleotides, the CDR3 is TGTGCCAGCAGCAGCAGGGAGCTGTTTTTT. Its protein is CASSSRELFF.

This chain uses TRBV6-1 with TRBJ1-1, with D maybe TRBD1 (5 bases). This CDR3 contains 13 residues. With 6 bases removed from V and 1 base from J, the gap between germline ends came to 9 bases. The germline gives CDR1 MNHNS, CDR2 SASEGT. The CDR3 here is CASRGGENTEAFF. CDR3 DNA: TGTGCCAGCAGGGGGGGGGAGAACACTGAAGCTTTCTTT.

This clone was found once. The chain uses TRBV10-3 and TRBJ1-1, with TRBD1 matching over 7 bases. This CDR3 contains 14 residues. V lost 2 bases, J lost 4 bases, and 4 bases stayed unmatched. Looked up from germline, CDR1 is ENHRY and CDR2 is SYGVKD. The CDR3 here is CAISETQGRTEAFF. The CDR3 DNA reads TGTGCCATCAGTGAGACACAGGGGCGCACTGAAGCTTTCTTT.